This T cell receptor beta chain was recovered during a study of cytotoxic CD8 clonotypes in ibrutinib-treated CLL. Study summary: Around 12 relapsed/refractory, roughly 15 treatment-naive; around 18 IGHV unmutated. Findings and limits, study-wide: Rare overall, public clonotypes shrank or held steady under therapy.

Depth targeted 1 in 200,000 to 1 in 1 million T cells, averaging 10x coverage per clonotype. The data were produced by immunoSEQ multiplex PCR, yet TCRdb's version contains in-frame clones alone and is incomplete. The profile covers fewer than 80,000 clones, with approximately 57% appearing a single time and about 15% taken by the ten largest. Remarks on this clone: Its antigen remains unknown.

This receptor was taken from a human donor with chronic lymphocytic leukemia. This material consisted of PBMCs, taken after 12 months of ibrutinib treatment.

DNA of the CDR3: TGTGCCAGTAGTTCCCGTGGCATGCTTGAAAAACTGTTTTTT. It encodes CASSSRGMLEKLFF. The chain joins TRBV19 to TRBJ1-4; D gene ambiguous. The CDR3 is made up of 14 amino acids. Between the trimmed V and J ends, which lost 5 bases and 7 bases, there was a span of 14 bases. Germline-derived CDR1 and CDR2 are LNHDA and SQIVND (reference sequence).